These 23 T cell receptor beta chains were sequenced from one sample in a study of blood T cell repertoires in COVID-19. The method was immunoSEQ multiplex PCR; TCRdb's version includes in-frame clones alone and lacks a portion of them. The sample includes approximately 250,000 clones, about 86% of them seen just once. Sequencing was performed on peripheral blood. These receptors all stem from a man aged 30 to 39 with active or convalescent COVID-19.

This clone was picked up a small number of times. This chain connects TRBV9 to TRBJ2-7, with 10 positions matching TRBD2. V lost 5 bases to trimming and J lost 0 bases; unmatched junction nucleotides: 2. Germline CDR1 SGDLS, CDR2 YYNGEE. The CDR3 has 14 amino acids. The CDR3 DNA sequence: TGTGCCAGCAGAGGGACTAGCGTCTCCTACGAGCAGTACTTC. It codes for CASRGTSVSYEQYF. Together with reference TRBV9 and TRBJ2-7, the CDR3 gives the full variable domain: DSGVTQTPKHLITATGQRVTLRCSPRSGDLSVYWYQQSLDQGLQFLIQYYNGEERAKGNILERFSAQQFPDLHSELNLSSLELGDSALYFCASRGTSVSYEQYFGPGTRLTVT.

The chain combines TRBV29-1 with TRBJ2-7; D remains ambiguous. CDR1 is SQVTM and CDR2 is ANQGSEA in the germline V gene. There are 10 residues in the CDR3. Trimming removed 6 bases at V and 4 bases at J, with 7 bases between. The CDR3 nucleotides read TGCAGCGTCATACAGTACGAGCAGTACTTC. This codes for CSVIQYEQYF.

The chain carries TRBV4-2 and TRBJ1-2, with 8 nucleotides matching TRBD1. Losses at the gene ends were 1 base for V and 4 bases for J; bases not matched to a gene: 11. This CDR3 has 17 amino acids. The germline gives CDR1 LGHNA, CDR2 YNFKEQ. The CDR3 DNA reads as TGTGCCAGCAGCCAAGCCAGGGGGCGGCTCGGACCCTATGGCTACACCTTC. It specifies CASSQARGRLGPYGYTF.

The CDR3 spells CASSLPDISNYGYTF. DNA of the CDR3: TGTGCCAGTAGTCTCCCGGACATTTCTAACTATGGCTACACCTTC. The chain has TRBV19 and TRBJ1-2; a weak D match, TRBD1 (5 bases). CDR1 is LNHDA, CDR2 SQIVND, per germline (reference sequence). The CDR3 consists of 15 residues. Trimming left V 5 bases short and J 0 bases short, with 13 bases between.

The J gene is TRBJ1-1, the V gene TRBV6-2 or TRBV6-3, with a possible D match to TRBD1 (5 bases). V lost 0 bases and J 4 bases, leaving 21 bases between the germline ends. This CDR3 is 18 amino acids long. Germline V gene lookup returns CDR1 MNHEY and CDR2 SVGEGT. Here the CDR3 DNA reads TGTGCCAGCAGTTACTCCGGCAATATGGGGGGTATGGGCACTGAAGCTTTCTTT. Translated: CASSYSGNMGGMGTEAFF.

V and J are TRBV9 and TRBJ2-1; TRBD2 agrees at 11 bases. With V trimmed by 3 bases and J by 10 bases, 15 bases remained unmatched. The CDR3 is 17 residues long. From germline, CDR1 is SGDLS and CDR2 YYNGEE. The CDR3 sequence is CASSASGGGLAVIEQFF. In DNA, the CDR3 is TGTGCCAGCAGCGCCAGCGGGGGGGGACTAGCGGTTATCGAGCAGTTCTTC.

The CDR3 DNA reads as TGTGCCAGCTCACCACGGGACAGGAGGAGCTCTGGAAACACCATATATTTT. Translating gives CASSPRDRRSSGNTIYF. The chain links TRBV18 to TRBJ1-3; 8 nucleotides agree with TRBD1. CDR3 length: 17 amino acids. After removal of 1 base from V and 0 bases from J, the junction contained 5 bases not matched to a gene. Germline V lookup: CDR1 KGHSH, CDR2 LQKENI.

The chain has TRBV29-1 and TRBJ1-2, with 8 bases identical to TRBD1. Per the germline V gene, CDR1 is SQVTM and CDR2 is ANQGSEA. CDR3 length: 15 residues. V shed 3 bases and J 1 base; nucleotides not matched to a gene: 7. The CDR3 is CSVDSTQGVNYGYTF. The CDR3 region has the DNA TGCAGCGTTGACTCGACACAGGGGGTTAACTATGGCTACACCTTC.

This clone was seen only a few times. The V gene is TRBV2, the J gene TRBJ1-2; possible D gene TRBD1, 6 bases. The CDR3 is 12 residues long. The V end lost 6 bases, the J end lost 6 bases, and 11 bases lay between the germline ends. Germline CDR1 is SNHLY and CDR2 is FYNNEI. This chain's CDR3 is CASRQGSDGYTF. In DNA form, the CDR3 reads TGTGCCAGCAGGCAGGGGTCGGATGGCTACACCTTC.

The chain combines TRBV5-4 with TRBJ1-4, with 7 bases identical to TRBD1. From germline, CDR1 is SGHNT and CDR2 YYREEE (reference sequence). The CDR3 sequence is 16 residues long. With V trimmed by 4 bases and J by 0 bases, 6 bases remained unmatched. CDR3 sequence reads: CASSVDRATTNEKLFF. CDR3 DNA: TGTGCCAGCAGCGTAGACAGGGCAACAACTAATGAAAAACTGTTTTTT.

This clone rates as medium-sized. V and J are TRBV10-3 and TRBJ2-3, with 7 bases identical to TRBD2. Germline V gives CDR1 ENHRY, CDR2 SYGVKD. The junction had 8 bases not matched to a gene; V was cut back by 11 bases and J by 0 bases. The CDR3 sequence is 14 residues long. The CDR3 spells CASQTGGSTDTQYF. The CDR3 DNA reads as TGTGCCTCCCAAACGGGGGGTAGCACAGATACGCAGTATTTT.

The gene calls are TRBV7-9 and TRBJ1-6, with D perhaps matching TRBD1 (5 bases). Germline V gives CDR1 SEHNR, CDR2 FQNEAQ (reference sequence). The CDR3 runs to 17 residues. V gave up 5 bases and J gave up 2 bases, with 16 bases separating them. CDR3 in amino acids: CASSPNRRAAYNSPLHF. The CDR3 DNA follows: TGTGCCAGCAGCCCTAATCGCAGGGCAGCCTATAATTCACCCCTCCACTTT.

The chain joins TRBV5-1 to TRBJ1-4, with 8 nucleotides matching TRBD1. The CDR3 has 15 residues. The V gene end was trimmed by 1 base and the J gene end by 5 bases; junction bases not matched to a gene: 4. Germline loops: CDR1 SGHRS, CDR2 YFSETQ. The CDR3 region has the DNA TGCGCCAGCAGCTTGACAGGGGGAGGCAATGAAAAACTGTTTTTT. It codes for CASSLTGGGNEKLFF.

The rearrangement links TRBV9 to TRBJ1-2; 7 positions match TRBD1. Trimming removed 5 bases from V and 8 bases from J; junction bases left unmatched: 12. This CDR3 has 14 amino acids. The V gene's germline CDR1 is SGDLS and CDR2 YYNGEE. CDR3 nucleotide sequence: TGTGCCAGCAGACCTTTCGACAGGGCGGGAGGCTACACCTTC. Translating gives CASRPFDRAGGYTF.

The V gene is TRBV7-3, the J gene TRBJ2-2; TRBD2 aligns across 7 bases. V dropped 2 bases and J dropped 3; count of bases not matched to a gene: 0. There are 14 residues in the CDR3. Germline V gene sequence: CDR1 SGHTA, CDR2 FQGTGA. CDR3 protein: CASSLGLDTGELFF. The CDR3 DNA is TGTGCCAGCAGCTTAGGACTAGACACCGGGGAGCTGTTTTTT.

This clone was counted only a few times. This sequence joins TRBV24-1 and TRBJ1-4; 8 nucleotides line up with TRBD1. The germline gives CDR1 KGHDR, CDR2 SFDVKD. V dropped 0 bases and J dropped 2; count of bases not matched to a gene: 10. This CDR3 contains 19 residues. The CDR3 DNA reads as TGTGCCACCAGTGATTTGAATCATCAGGGGGCAAGGACTAATGAAAAACTGTTTTTT. This translates into CATSDLNHQGARTNEKLFF.

The chain couples TRBV29-1 to TRBJ2-5, with D possibly TRBD1 on 5 matching bases. Germline lookup yields CDR1 SQVTM and CDR2 ANQGSEA. The CDR3 extends over 14 amino acids. Trimming shortened V by 3 bases and J by 10 bases, and 21 bases separated the two germline ends. The CDR3 loop reads CSVEGPGFPPGQYF. The DNA for the CDR3 is TGCAGCGTTGAGGGTCCAGGGTTCCCGCCGGGCCAGTACTTC.

This chain links TRBV3-1 (or the pseudogene TRBV3-2) with TRBJ2-1; 7 nucleotides match TRBD1. This CDR3 is built from 16 residues. The V gene's germline CDR1 is LGHDT and CDR2 YNNKEL (reference sequence). J gave up 0 bases and V 3 bases, and 5 bases lay outside the gene matches. Written as DNA, the CDR3 is TGTGCCAGCAGCCACACAGGGGAGAACTCCTACAATGAGCAGTTCTTC. It codes for CASSHTGENSYNEQFF.

A word on this clone: Other DNA sequences in the same sample also yield this CDR3. The genes are TRBV6-2 or TRBV6-3 and TRBJ2-7; 12 nucleotides agree with TRBD2. The CDR3 has 16 amino acids. Trimming took 0 bases from V and 4 from J; bases not matched to a gene: 4. The germline V gene has CDR1 MNHEY and CDR2 SVGEGT. The DNA for the CDR3 is TGTGCCAGCAGTTACTCTCCCACTAGCGGGGGGTACGAGCAGTACTTC. Translated: CASSYSPTSGGYEQYF.

The genes are TRBV4-1 and TRBJ1-6; D gene ambiguous. The germline CDR1 and CDR2 sequences are MGHRA and YSYEKL. This CDR3 comprises 15 residues. The ends were cut back, 0 bases at V and 4 bases at J, with 7 bases in the middle. The CDR3 protein is CASSQEADYNSPLHF. Written as DNA, the CDR3 is TGCGCCAGCAGCCAAGAGGCTGATTATAATTCACCCCTCCACTTT.

J is TRBJ1-6 and V is TRBV5-4, with D possibly matching TRBD1 (6 bases). V lost 5 bases, J lost 6 bases, and 15 bases lay in between. The CDR3 loop spans 15 amino acids. CDR1 SGHNT and CDR2 YYREEE come from the germline V gene (reference sequence). Here the CDR3 reads CASSWAMDSNSPLHF. In nucleotides, the CDR3 is TGTGCCAGCAGTTGGGCTATGGACAGTAATTCACCCCTCCACTTT.

This clone has only one observation. The V call is TRBV5-1, the J call TRBJ2-7, with TRBD1 matching over 9 bases. V dropped 3 bases and J dropped 3; count of bases not matched to a gene: 4. The CDR3 has 14 residues. Germline assignment: CDR1 SGHRS and CDR2 YFSETQ. In DNA form, the CDR3 reads TGCGCCAGCAGCTACACAGGGGGCTTCTACGAGCAGTACTTC. Translation gives CASSYTGGFYEQYF.

The chain recombines TRBV3-1 (or the pseudogene TRBV3-2) with TRBJ2-6, with D possibly matching TRBD1 (5 bases). The V and J ends lost 3 bases and 2 bases respectively, with 14 bases between them. The germline gives CDR1 LGHDT, CDR2 YNNKEL (reference sequence). The CDR3 covers 17 residues. The CDR3, as DNA: TGTGCCAGCAGCCAGGCAGGGAATCCGCCTGGGGCCAACGTCCTGACTTTC. It translates to CASSQAGNPPGANVLTF.